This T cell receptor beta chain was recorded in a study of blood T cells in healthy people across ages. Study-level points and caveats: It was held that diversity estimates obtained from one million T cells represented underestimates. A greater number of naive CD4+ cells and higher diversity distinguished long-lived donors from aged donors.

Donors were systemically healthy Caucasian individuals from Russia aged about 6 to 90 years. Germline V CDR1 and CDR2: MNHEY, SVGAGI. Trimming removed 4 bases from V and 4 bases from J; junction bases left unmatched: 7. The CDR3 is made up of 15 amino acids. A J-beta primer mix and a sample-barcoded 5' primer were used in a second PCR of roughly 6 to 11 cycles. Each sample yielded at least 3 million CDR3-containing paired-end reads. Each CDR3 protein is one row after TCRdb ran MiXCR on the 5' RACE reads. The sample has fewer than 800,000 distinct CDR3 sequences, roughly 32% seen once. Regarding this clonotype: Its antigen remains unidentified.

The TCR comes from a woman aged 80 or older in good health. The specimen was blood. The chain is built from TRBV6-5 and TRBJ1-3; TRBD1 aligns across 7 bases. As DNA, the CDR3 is TGTGCCAGCAGTTTTCGGACAGGCAAAGGAAACACCATATATTTT. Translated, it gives CASSFRTGKGNTIYF.